This T cell receptor (beta chain) was identified during a study of blood T cell repertoires in COVID-19. Study at large: COVID-19 samples collected from the United States, Italy and Spain covered acute and convalescent phases. PBMCs, B-cell-depleted T cells, or T cells provided the cDNA or gDNA that made up the material.

Note on this clone: One junction end disagrees with the germline gene, perhaps due to a read error.

The germline V gene encodes CDR1 GTSNPN and CDR2 SVGIG (reference sequence). The CDR3 is made up of 12 amino acids. In the authors' workflow: It was from reference gene primer amplification that nucleated cell counts were estimated. Profiling relied on immunoSEQ multiplex PCR, and the TCRdb table lists in-frame clones only, not all of them. V, J and clone size reflect that table, while D and trimming were determined from the DNA. The sample has approximately 140,000 clones, 84% seen once. The sample taken for sequencing was peripheral blood. The source of this sequence is a man between 60 and 75 years old with acute or convalescent COVID-19. V is TRBV30 and J is TRBJ2-7; 8 bases align to TRBD1. The CDR3: CAWSAQRGQVIF. DNA of the CDR3: TGTGCCTGGAGCGCACAACGGGGACAGGTAATATTC.